This record looks at one T cell receptor beta chain sequence and its context. Germline V CDR1 and CDR2: LGHDT, YNNKEL (reference sequence). Trimming shortened V by 0 bases and J by 0 bases, and 9 bases separated the two germline ends. The CDR3 totals 15 residues. Clones were read by immunoSEQ multiplex PCR, and TCRdb kept only the in-frame ones, dropping some. The table records roughly 680,000 clones, more than 80% of them present only once. These data come from a study of Ad26.COV2.S vaccination and SARS-CoV-2 variants. Treatment here: some 20 received Ad26.COV2.S at low or high dose, single or two shots; a few received placebo; per-sample allocation not given. Sample collection was performed on day 63 after the first vaccine or placebo injection.

V gene TRBV3-1 (or the pseudogene TRBV3-2) combines with J gene TRBJ2-7; D call uncertain. Sequenced material: peripheral blood, taken in a trial of Ad26.COV2.S vaccine versus placebo. This receptor was taken from a person between 18 and 59 years old who received the Ad26.COV2.S COVID-19 vaccine or a placebo. The CDR3, as DNA: TGTGCCAGCAGCCAAGACCCGCAGGACTCCTACGAGCAGTACTTC. Protein product: CASSQDPQDSYEQYF.